What follows are 29 T cell receptor beta chains derived from one specimen sequenced in a study of graft-versus-host responses after intestinal transplantation. Some clones are missing from TCRdb's copy, which holds only in-frame ones; the method was immunoSEQ multiplex PCR. The data contain tens of thousands of clones, about 93% of them seen just once; the ten biggest clones take up 5% to 6.5%. The antigens these receptors bind are not known. Sequencing used unstimulated CD8+ T cells sorted from spleen or lymph node cells, obtained before intestinal transplant. The receptors derive from a human donor who received an intestinal transplant.

A few counts support this clone. This rearrangement joins TRBV2 to TRBJ2-3, with D possibly matching TRBD2 (7 bases). The germline V and J ends were trimmed by 1 base and 6 bases, with 17 bases remaining between them. Germline lookup yields CDR1 SNHLY and CDR2 FYNNEI. The CDR3 runs 16 residues. The CDR3 DNA reads TGTGCCAGCAGTGAAGAGTTGGGGGGGCGGGAGGATACGCAGTATTTT. Its protein is CASSEELGGREDTQYF.

The rearrangement joins TRBV11-3 to TRBJ2-1, with TRBD2 matching over 7 bases. The CDR3 is made up of 15 amino acids. With 1 base clipped from V and 3 bases from J, the junction kept 3 bases outside the gene matches. Per the germline V gene, CDR1 is SGHNT and CDR2 is YENEEA. The CDR3 region has the DNA TGTGCCAGCAGCTTAGGGCCTAGCGGCTACAATGAGCAGTTCTTC. Translation: CASSLGPSGYNEQFF.

The V call is TRBV27, the J call TRBJ2-1, with D perhaps TRBD1 or TRBD2 (5 bases each). V gave up 1 base and J gave up 4 bases, with 11 bases separating them. Per the germline V gene, CDR1 is MNHEY and CDR2 is SMNVEV (reference sequence). CDR3 length equals 15 residues. CDR3 sequence reads: CASSLFGTVYNEQFF. CDR3 sequence (DNA): TGTGCCAGCAGTTTATTTGGGACGGTATACAATGAGCAGTTCTTC.

CDR3 sequence (DNA): TGTGCCAGCAGTTTAATTAGGAGATCGGGCACAGATACGCAGTATTTT. Its translation: CASSLIRRSGTDTQYF. The chain is built from TRBV27 and TRBJ2-3, with D uncertain. The length of the CDR3 is 16 residues. Germline CDR1 MNHEY, CDR2 SMNVEV (reference sequence). V lost 2 bases and J lost 1, with 13 bases in between.

This sequence joins TRBV7-2 and TRBJ1-2; no clear D gene. CDR1 SGHTA and CDR2 FQGNSA come from the germline V gene. The CDR3 contains 17 residues. Trimming left V 1 base short and J 0 bases short, with 15 bases between. CDR3 coding DNA: TGTGCCAGCAGCTTAGTAGTTGGGGAGGGAGCTAACTATGGCTACACCTTC. Translation gives CASSLVVGEGANYGYTF.

The V call is TRBV19, the J call TRBJ2-3; TRBD2 agrees at 8 bases. The V gene's germline CDR1 is LNHDA and CDR2 SQIVND (reference sequence). This CDR3 has 15 residues. Unmatched junction bases numbered 6, after V lost 3 bases and J lost 4 bases. The CDR3 is CASSMTGGPADTQYF. CDR3 in DNA: TGTGCCAGTAGTATGACGGGGGGGCCCGCAGATACGCAGTATTTT.

The chain has TRBV13 and TRBJ2-7, with 7 bases that match TRBD1. Per the germline V gene, CDR1 is PRHDT and CDR2 is FYEKMQ (reference sequence). The CDR3 totals 15 residues. V lost 1 base, J lost 2 bases, and 5 bases stayed unmatched. In DNA, the CDR3 is TGTGCCAGCAGCTTAGACAGGGGAAAGGCCTACGAGCAGTACTTC. It specifies CASSLDRGKAYEQYF.

The chain is built from TRBV6-1 and TRBJ1-2, with a weak D call TRBD1 (5 bases). With 0 bases removed from V and 7 bases from J, the gap between germline ends came to 15 bases. Germline CDR1 is MNHNS and CDR2 is SASEGT. This CDR3 is built from 15 residues. Here the CDR3 reads CASSEAGLHPPGYTF. Here the CDR3 DNA reads TGTGCCAGCAGTGAAGCGGGGCTCCATCCCCCTGGCTACACCTTC.

The chain joins TRBV6-1 to TRBJ1-3, with D maybe TRBD1 (5 bases). Per the germline V gene, CDR1 is MNHNS and CDR2 is SASEGT. The length of the CDR3 is 17 residues. Deletions cut 4 bases from V and 0 bases from J, with 16 bases between. As DNA, the CDR3 is TGTGCCAGCAGTGTACAGGACGGGCTTGGCTCTGGAAACACCATATATTTT. This sequence encodes CASSVQDGLGSGNTIYF.

V gene TRBV27 combines with J gene TRBJ2-1; TRBD2 might be the D (6 bases). CDR1 and CDR2 from the germline V gene are MNHEY and SMNVEV (reference sequence). The CDR3 has 15 residues. V lost 0 bases and J lost 6, with 12 bases in between. The CDR3 sequence: CASSLSGGVGNEQFF. As DNA, the CDR3 is TGTGCCAGCAGTTTATCAGGAGGGGTTGGCAATGAGCAGTTCTTC.

The genes are TRBV4-2 and TRBJ2-7, with D perhaps matching TRBD1 or TRBD2 (5 bases each). Trimming shortened V by 0 bases and J by 5 bases, and 20 bases separated the two germline ends. Germline V lookup: CDR1 LGHNA, CDR2 YNFKEQ. The CDR3 consists of 17 residues. In DNA form, the CDR3 reads TGTGCCAGCAGCCAAGATCCCGGGGACGCGTGGGGGAACGAGCAGTACTTC. It yields the protein CASSQDPGDAWGNEQYF.

The genes are TRBV27 and TRBJ2-5; D perhaps matches TRBD1 (5 bases). Trimming removed 3 bases at V and 2 bases at J, with 10 bases between. The V gene's germline CDR1 is MNHEY and CDR2 SMNVEV (reference sequence). The CDR3 has 14 residues. In nucleotides, the CDR3 is TGTGCCAGCAGTTTGGGGCAGGCGCAAGAGACCCAGTACTTC. The encoded protein is CASSLGQAQETQYF.

The chain joins TRBV14 to TRBJ2-7, with 8 bases that match TRBD1. With V trimmed by 5 bases and J by 3 bases, 6 bases remained unmatched. CDR3 length: 14 amino acids. Germline V gene data show CDR1 as SGHDN and CDR2 as FVKESK. The CDR3 region has the DNA TGTGCCAGCAGCATCGGACAGGGCGGCTACGAGCAGTACTTC. Translated: CASSIGQGGYEQYF.

This clone was recorded only once. The V gene is TRBV6-5, the J gene TRBJ2-7; D might be TRBD1 or TRBD2, each matching 5 bases. Looked up from germline, CDR1 is MNHEY and CDR2 is SVGAGI. CDR3 size: 14 residues. V lost 10 bases and J 4 bases, leaving 20 bases between the germline ends. The DNA of the CDR3 is TGTGCCACCAGCCCCCGAGGGGCGGAATACGAGCAGTACTTC. This gives the protein CATSPRGAEYEQYF.

This clone has only one observation. The rearrangement uses TRBV9 and TRBJ2-3; D perhaps matches TRBD2 (6 bases). This CDR3 is built from 13 residues. V was shortened by 5 bases and J by 2 bases, with 9 bases between the two germline ends. The germline V gene encodes CDR1 SGDLS and CDR2 YYNGEE. CDR3 sequence (DNA): TGTGCCAGCAGTGGGGACTTCACAGATACGCAGTATTTT. Amino acid sequence: CASSGDFTDTQYF.

This chain links TRBV18 with TRBJ2-3, with TRBD1 identical over 9 bases. This CDR3 has 15 residues. Per germline, CDR1 KGHSH and CDR2 LQKENI. With 5 bases clipped from V and 3 bases from J, the junction kept 6 bases outside the gene matches. CDR3 sequence (DNA): TGTGCCAGCTCAGGCCGGGACAGGGTAACAGATACGCAGTATTTT. Residues: CASSGRDRVTDTQYF.

The J gene is TRBJ1-2, the V gene TRBV29-1; 11 nucleotides match TRBD1. The germline V gene has CDR1 SQVTM and CDR2 ANQGSEA. Trimming cost V 3 bases and J 10 bases; bases outside gene matches: 13. There are 15 residues in the CDR3. CDR3 sequence (DNA): TGCAGCGTTGATTCGCCCCTCGGGACAGGGGGTGCCTACACCTTC. Residues: CSVDSPLGTGGAYTF.

The rearrangement links TRBV27 to TRBJ2-1; 9 nucleotides match TRBD2. Trimming removed 2 bases from V and 9 bases from J; junction bases left unmatched: 8. There are 15 residues in the CDR3. Germline CDR1 and CDR2: MNHEY and SMNVEV (reference sequence). For the CDR3, the DNA is TGTGCCAGCAGTTTAGGGGCTAGCGGGAACTCTGAGCAGTTCTTC. It codes for CASSLGASGNSEQFF.

The rearrangement joins TRBV19 to TRBJ2-7; 10 nucleotides line up with TRBD2. Unmatched junction bases numbered 2, after V lost 3 bases and J lost 3 bases. Germline values: CDR1 LNHDA, CDR2 SQIVND (reference sequence). The CDR3 is 14 residues long. The CDR3 sequence is CASSISGGLYEQYF. The CDR3 DNA reads TGTGCCAGTAGTATTAGCGGGGGGCTCTACGAGCAGTACTTC.

The chain uses TRBV27 and TRBJ1-5; D uncertain. The V end lost 8 bases, the J end lost 0 bases, and 14 bases lay between the germline ends. CDR3 size: 15 residues. Germline lookup yields CDR1 MNHEY and CDR2 SMNVEV (reference sequence). CDR3: CASRAAPHSNQPQHF. In DNA form, the CDR3 reads TGTGCCAGCCGGGCCGCCCCTCATAGCAATCAGCCCCAGCATTTT.

J is TRBJ2-1 and V is TRBV7-9, with D perhaps being TRBD1 or TRBD2 (6 bases each). Trimming took 5 bases from V and 4 from J, leaving 18 bases between them. This CDR3 is 16 amino acids long. The V gene's germline CDR1 is SEHNR and CDR2 FQNEAQ (reference sequence). The CDR3 DNA reads as TGTGCCAGCAGCCCCAGGGGTGGGGGGAATTACAATGAGCAGTTCTTC. Encoded protein: CASSPRGGGNYNEQFF.

The genes are TRBV10-3 and TRBJ2-7, with 10 bases aligning to TRBD1. Germline V lookup: CDR1 ENHRY, CDR2 SYGVKD. J was trimmed by 1 base and V by 2 bases; bases with no gene match: 2. There are 15 residues in the CDR3. This chain's CDR3 is CAISEGDRGSYEQYF. The CDR3 DNA reads TGTGCCATCAGTGAGGGGGACAGGGGATCCTACGAGCAGTACTTC.

The rearrangement joins TRBV6-1 to TRBJ1-4; D is uncertain. With 3 bases removed from V and 4 bases from J, the gap between germline ends came to 18 bases. The CDR3 spans 17 residues. From germline, CDR1 is MNHNS and CDR2 SASEGT. The CDR3: CASSDPRPKHGNEKLFF. Written as DNA, the CDR3 is TGTGCCAGCAGTGATCCCCGACCCAAACACGGTAATGAAAAACTGTTTTTT.

This sequence joins TRBV27 and TRBJ2-3; perhaps TRBD2 as D (6 bases). V was shortened by 1 base and J by 3 bases, with 23 bases between the two germline ends. CDR1 and CDR2 from the germline V gene are MNHEY and SMNVEV (reference sequence). The CDR3 consists of 19 residues. CDR3 loop: CASSLYPVSGHGFTDTQYF. CDR3 nucleotides: TGTGCCAGCAGTTTATATCCGGTTAGCGGACATGGGTTTACAGATACGCAGTATTTT.

This chain connects TRBV4-1 to TRBJ2-7; D unresolved. Germline V gives CDR1 MGHRA, CDR2 YSYEKL. The CDR3 is made up of 15 amino acids. V was clipped by 4 bases and J by 6 bases, with 19 bases between them. As DNA, the CDR3 is TGCGCCAGCAGCCCCGTCACTGGGTTGAGTCTCGAGCAGTACTTC. Its protein product is CASSPVTGLSLEQYF.

J is TRBJ2-7 and V is TRBV7-9; tentative D call: TRBD1 (6 bases). Trimming pared 1 base from V and 1 base from J, leaving 8 bases between. This CDR3 contains 14 residues. Germline CDR1 SEHNR, CDR2 FQNEAQ (reference sequence). This CDR3 reads CASSLVGHSYEQYF. The CDR3 bases are TGTGCCAGCAGCTTAGTGGGACATTCCTACGAGCAGTACTTC. Full variable domain (remainder filled in from reference TRBV7-9 and TRBJ2-7): DTGVSQNPRHKITKRGQNVTFRCDPISEHNRLYWYRQTLGQGPEFLTYFQNEAQLEKSRLLSDRFSAERPKGSFSTLEIQRTEQGDSAMYLCASSLVGHSYEQYFGPGTRLTVT.

This chain connects TRBV6-5 to TRBJ1-5; 10 bases align to TRBD1. Losses at the gene ends were 2 bases for V and 3 bases for J; bases not matched to a gene: 4. Germline V gene data show CDR1 as MNHEY and CDR2 as SVGAGI. There are 16 residues in the CDR3. CDR3 sequence reads: CASSYGGQGTNQPQHF. Written as DNA, the CDR3 is TGTGCCAGCAGTTACGGGGGACAGGGGACCAATCAGCCCCAGCATTTT.

The V and J genes are TRBV5-6 and TRBJ2-2, with 7 bases matching TRBD1. The V gene end was trimmed by 4 bases and the J gene end by 6 bases; junction bases not matched to a gene: 9. The CDR3 totals 15 residues. Germline V gives CDR1 SGHDT, CDR2 YYEEEE. CDR3 DNA: TGTGCCAGCAGCATCGGACAGGTGTGGGCCGGGGAGCTGTTTTTT. It specifies CASSIGQVWAGELFF. Using reference TRBV5-6 and TRBJ2-2 for the parts outside the CDR3, the full variable domain is DAGVTQSPTHLIKTRGQQVTLRCSPKSGHDTVSWYQQALGQGPQFIFQYYEEEERQRGNFPDRFSGHQFPNYSSELNVNALLLGDSALYLCASSIGQVWAGELFFGEGSRLTVL.

The rearrangement links TRBV6-1 to TRBJ1-2; 10 bases match TRBD1. Germline CDR1 and CDR2: MNHNS and SASEGT. The CDR3 extends over 15 amino acids. V lost 1 base, J lost 4 bases, and 3 bases stayed unmatched. This CDR3 is CASSEGTGGIYGYTF. The CDR3, as DNA: TGTGCCAGCAGTGAAGGGACAGGGGGGATCTATGGCTACACCTTC.